The clone carrying this TCR beta chain has a handful of counts. In patients chosen for sequencing, flow cytometry had shown CD8+CD57+ cell expansion. Genomic DNA served as template for TCR beta VDJ and CDR3 profiling. TCRdb reprocessed the reads with MiXCR, giving one entry per CDR3 protein. Here the sample spans some 200,000 distinct CDR3 sequences, 40% to 60% being singletons. CDR1 is SGHVS and CDR2 is FQNEAQ in the germline V gene. The CDR3 has 14 residues. V was clipped by 10 bases and J by 5 bases, with 21 bases between them. This entry belongs to a study of CD8+CD57+ T cells in acquired aplastic anemia.

The source is a human donor with aplastic anemia. The V call is TRBV7-8, the J call TRBJ2-7, with D perhaps assigned TRBD1 or TRBD2 (5 bases each). The sample comprised sorted CD4+, CD8+, or CD8+CD57+ T cells (not recorded which) from PBMCs. CDR3 nucleotides: TGTGCCATCAGGCAAAGGGACCAGAGCAACGAGCAGTACTTC. Its protein product is CAIRQRDQSNEQYF.